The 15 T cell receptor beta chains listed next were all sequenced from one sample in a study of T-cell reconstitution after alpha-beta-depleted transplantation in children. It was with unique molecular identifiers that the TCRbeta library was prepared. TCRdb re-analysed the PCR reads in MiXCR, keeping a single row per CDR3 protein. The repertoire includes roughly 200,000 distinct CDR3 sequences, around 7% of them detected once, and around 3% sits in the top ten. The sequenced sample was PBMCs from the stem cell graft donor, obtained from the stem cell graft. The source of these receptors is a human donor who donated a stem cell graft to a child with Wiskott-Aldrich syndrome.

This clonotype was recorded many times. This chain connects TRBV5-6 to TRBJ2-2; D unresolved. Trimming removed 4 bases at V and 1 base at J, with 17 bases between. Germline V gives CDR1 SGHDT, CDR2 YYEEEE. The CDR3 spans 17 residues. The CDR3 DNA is TGTGCCAGCAGCGTCCTGTCGCGACGACGGAACACCGGGGAGCTGTTTTTT. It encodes CASSVLSRRRNTGELFF.

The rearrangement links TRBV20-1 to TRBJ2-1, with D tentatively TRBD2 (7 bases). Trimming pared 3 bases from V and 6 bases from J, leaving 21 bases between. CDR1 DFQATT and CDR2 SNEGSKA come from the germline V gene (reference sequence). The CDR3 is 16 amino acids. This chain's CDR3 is CSARSLRGALVNEQFF. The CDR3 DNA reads TGCAGTGCTAGGAGTCTACGGGGGGCGCTCGTCAATGAGCAGTTCTTC.

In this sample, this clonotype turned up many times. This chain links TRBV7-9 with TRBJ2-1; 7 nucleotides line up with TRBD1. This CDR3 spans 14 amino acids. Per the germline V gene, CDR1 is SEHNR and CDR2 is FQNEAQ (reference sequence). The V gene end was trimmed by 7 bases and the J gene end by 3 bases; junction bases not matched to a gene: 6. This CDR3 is CASTTRDSYNEQFF. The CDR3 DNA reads TGTGCCAGCACCACTCGGGACAGCTACAATGAGCAGTTCTTC.

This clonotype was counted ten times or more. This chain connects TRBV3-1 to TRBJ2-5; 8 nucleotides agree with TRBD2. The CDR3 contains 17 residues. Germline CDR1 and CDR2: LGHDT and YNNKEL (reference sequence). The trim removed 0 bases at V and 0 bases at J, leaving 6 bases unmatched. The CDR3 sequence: CASSQERLAGHQETQYF. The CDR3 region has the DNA TGTGCCAGCAGCCAAGAAAGGCTAGCGGGCCACCAAGAGACCCAGTACTTC.

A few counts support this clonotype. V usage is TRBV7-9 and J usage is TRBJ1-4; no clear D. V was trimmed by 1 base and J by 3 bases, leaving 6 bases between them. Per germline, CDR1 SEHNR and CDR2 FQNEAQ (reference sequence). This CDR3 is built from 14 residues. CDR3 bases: TGTGCCAGCAGCTTAGACCCGGCTAATGAAAAACTGTTTTTT. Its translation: CASSLDPANEKLFF.

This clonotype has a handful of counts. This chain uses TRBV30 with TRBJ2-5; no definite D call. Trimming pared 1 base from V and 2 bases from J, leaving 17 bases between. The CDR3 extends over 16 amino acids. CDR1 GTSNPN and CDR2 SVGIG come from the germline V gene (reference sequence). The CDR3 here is CAWSARWPPRQETQYF. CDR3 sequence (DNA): TGTGCCTGGAGTGCCCGGTGGCCCCCGAGGCAAGAGACCCAGTACTTC.

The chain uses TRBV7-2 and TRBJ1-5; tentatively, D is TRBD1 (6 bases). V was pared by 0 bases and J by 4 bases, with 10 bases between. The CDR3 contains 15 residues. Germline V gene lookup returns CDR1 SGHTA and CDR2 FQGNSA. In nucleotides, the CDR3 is TGTGCCAGCAGCTTAGCAGGACAGCTTAATCAGCCCCAGCATTTT. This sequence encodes CASSLAGQLNQPQHF.

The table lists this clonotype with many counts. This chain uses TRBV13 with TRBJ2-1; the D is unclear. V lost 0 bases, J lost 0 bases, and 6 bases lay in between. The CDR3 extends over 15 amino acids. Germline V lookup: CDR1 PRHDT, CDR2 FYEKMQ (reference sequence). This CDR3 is CASSLGGNSYNEQFF. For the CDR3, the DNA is TGTGCCAGCAGCTTAGGAGGGAACTCCTACAATGAGCAGTTCTTC.

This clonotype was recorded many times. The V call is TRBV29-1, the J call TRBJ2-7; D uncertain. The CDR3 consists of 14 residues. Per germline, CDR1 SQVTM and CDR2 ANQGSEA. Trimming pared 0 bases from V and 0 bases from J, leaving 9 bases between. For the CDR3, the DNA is TGCAGCGTTGAAGAACCGAACAGCTCCTACGAGCAGTACTTC. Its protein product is CSVEEPNSSYEQYF.

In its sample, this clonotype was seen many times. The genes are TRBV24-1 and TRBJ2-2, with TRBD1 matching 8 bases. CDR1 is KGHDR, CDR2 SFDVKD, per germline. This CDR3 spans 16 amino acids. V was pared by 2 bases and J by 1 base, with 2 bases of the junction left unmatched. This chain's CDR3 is CATSDSRGRNTGELFF. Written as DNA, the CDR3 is TGTGCCACCAGTGATTCCAGGGGGCGGAACACCGGGGAGCTGTTTTTT.

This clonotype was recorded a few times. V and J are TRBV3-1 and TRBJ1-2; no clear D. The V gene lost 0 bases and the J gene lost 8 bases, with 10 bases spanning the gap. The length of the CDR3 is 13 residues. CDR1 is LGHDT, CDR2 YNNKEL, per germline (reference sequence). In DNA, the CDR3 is TGTGCCAGCAGCCAAGACCCCGCGGCGGGCTACACCTTC. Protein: CASSQDPAAGYTF.

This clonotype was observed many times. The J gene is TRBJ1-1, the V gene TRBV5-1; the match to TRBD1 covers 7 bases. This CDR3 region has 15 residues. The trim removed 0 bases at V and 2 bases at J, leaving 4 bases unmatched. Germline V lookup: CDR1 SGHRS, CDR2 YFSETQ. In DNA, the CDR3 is TGCGCCAGCAGCTTGGAAAGGGGGCCCAACACTGAAGCTTTCTTT. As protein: CASSLERGPNTEAFF.

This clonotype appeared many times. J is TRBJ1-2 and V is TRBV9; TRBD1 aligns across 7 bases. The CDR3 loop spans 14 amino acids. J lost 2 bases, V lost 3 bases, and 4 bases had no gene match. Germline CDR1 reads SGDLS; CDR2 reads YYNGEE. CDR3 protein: CASSEGDSNYGYTF. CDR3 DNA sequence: TGTGCCAGCAGCGAGGGGGACAGCAACTATGGCTACACCTTC.

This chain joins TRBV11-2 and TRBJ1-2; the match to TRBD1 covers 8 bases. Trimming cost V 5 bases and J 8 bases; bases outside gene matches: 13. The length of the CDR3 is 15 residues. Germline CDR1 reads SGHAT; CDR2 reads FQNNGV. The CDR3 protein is CASSLGQGAMEGYTF. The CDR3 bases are TGTGCCAGCAGCCTAGGGCAGGGGGCGATGGAGGGCTACACCTTC.

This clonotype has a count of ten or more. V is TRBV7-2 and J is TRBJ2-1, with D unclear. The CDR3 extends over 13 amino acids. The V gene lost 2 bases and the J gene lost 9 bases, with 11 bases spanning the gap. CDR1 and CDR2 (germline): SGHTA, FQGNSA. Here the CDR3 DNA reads TGTGCCAGCAGCTTACTAGGTATGGGTGAGCAGTTCTTC. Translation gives CASSLLGMGEQFF.